One sample yielded the 31 T cell receptor beta chains listed below, sequenced in a study of T cell responses to AZD1222 COVID-19 vaccine (dated by TCRdb to the early 2020s). Per the publication, the time point label means: about 28 days (+/-7) after the second vaccine dose. This specimen's treatment or condition label, per the study, means: meningococcal conjugate vaccine given as trial control. Receptor amplification or capture employed the immunoSEQ multiplex PCR assay. As stored in TCRdb, this immuneACCESS dataset retains in-frame rearrangements with V and J assigned. A fraction of the clones does not appear; measured against another copy, unresolved V genes explain less than half of the discrepancy, and the remainder lacks a known reason. The sample data list about 180,000 clones, and over 85% of these were observed just once. In total, the top ten clones hold around 0.96% of the sample. This specimen was peripheral blood, taken 28 days after the second dose of the MenACWY control vaccine. These receptor sequences come from an adult who received the MenACWY meningococcal vaccine as a control.

V usage is TRBV11-2 and J usage is TRBJ2-7, with TRBD1 identical over 8 bases. Germline V CDR1 and CDR2: SGHAT, FQNNGV. The CDR3 consists of 14 residues. The J segment lost 5 bases and the V segment lost 4 bases, leaving 7 bases of the junction unmatched. The DNA for the CDR3 is TGTGCCAGCAGCTCACGACAGGGGTTGGACGAGCAGTACTTC. Protein sequence: CASSSRQGLDEQYF.

The chain is built from TRBV3-1 (or the pseudogene TRBV3-2) and TRBJ1-4; TRBD1 agrees at 7 bases. This CDR3 is 16 amino acids long. J was trimmed by 5 bases and V by 4 bases; bases with no gene match: 10. Germline lookup yields CDR1 LGHDT and CDR2 YNNKEL (reference sequence). CDR3 in DNA: TGTGCCAGCAGCCGAACCCTGACAGGGCGGAATGAAAAACTGTTTTTT. Translated, it gives CASSRTLTGRNEKLFF.

Written as DNA, the CDR3 is TGCGCCAGCAGCTTGGGTGGGACACATGGGGCAGATACGCAGTATTTT. This gives the protein CASSLGGTHGADTQYF. The J gene is TRBJ2-3, the V gene TRBV5-1, with D perhaps TRBD1 (6 bases). The length of the CDR3 is 16 residues. The germline gives CDR1 SGHRS, CDR2 YFSETQ. The V end lost 0 bases, the J end lost 4 bases, and 15 bases lay between the germline ends.

The chain carries TRBV12-3 or TRBV12-4 and TRBJ1-1; D remains unclear. The V and J ends lost 2 bases and 1 base respectively, with 5 bases between them. The CDR3 loop spans 13 amino acids. The CDR3 coding sequence is TGTGCCAGCAGTTTATTCGGGAACACTGAAGCTTTCTTT. Its protein product is CASSLFGNTEAFF.

The chain uses TRBV19 and TRBJ2-7, with 9 bases matching TRBD2. Trimming removed 6 bases from V and 3 bases from J; junction bases left unmatched: 6. There are 14 residues in the CDR3. Germline V gene data show CDR1 as LNHDA and CDR2 as SQIVND (reference sequence). The CDR3 protein is CASSPSGALYEQYF. CDR3 nucleotides: TGTGCCAGTAGCCCTAGCGGGGCACTCTACGAGCAGTACTTC. Based on the CDR3 plus reference TRBV19 and TRBJ2-7, the full variable domain is DGGITQSPKYLFRKEGQNVTLSCEQNLNHDAMYWYRQDPGQGLRLIYYSQIVNDFQKGDIAEGYSVSREKKESFPLTVTSAQKNPTAFYLCASSPSGALYEQYFGPGTRLTVT.

This chain uses TRBV2 with TRBJ2-2; 9 bases line up with TRBD1. Trimming cost V 5 bases and J 5 bases; bases outside gene matches: 6. Germline values: CDR1 SNHLY, CDR2 FYNNEI. The CDR3 has 15 amino acids. The CDR3 bases are TGTGCCAGCAGTTTAGGTGGGACAGGGACCGGGGAGCTGTTTTTT. Amino acids: CASSLGGTGTGELFF. The full variable domain, in which reference TRBV2 and TRBJ2-2 provide the parts outside the CDR3, is EPEVTQTPSHQVTQMGQEVILRCVPISNHLYFYWYRQILGQKVEFLVSFYNNEISEKSEIFDDQFSVERPDGSNFTLKIRSTKLEDSAMYFCASSLGGTGTGELFFGEGSRLTVL.

The V and J genes are TRBV2 and TRBJ1-2; TRBD1 matches at 7 bases. Germline CDR1 reads SNHLY; CDR2 reads FYNNEI. The length of the CDR3 is 12 residues. V dropped 8 bases and J dropped 5; count of bases not matched to a gene: 5. The CDR3, as DNA: TGTGCCAGCCGTGCAGGGGGGTATGGCTACACCTTC. This encodes CASRAGGYGYTF.

The chain employs TRBV5-1 and TRBJ1-2; perhaps TRBD1 as D (5 bases). Germline CDR1 is SGHRS and CDR2 is YFSETQ. The V and J ends lost 4 bases and 8 bases respectively, with 18 bases between them. There are 14 residues in the CDR3. The CDR3 loop is CASSLGTPPRGYTF. Here the CDR3 DNA reads TGCGCCAGCAGCCTAGGGACTCCCCCGCGGGGCTACACCTTC.

The V gene is TRBV10-1, the J gene TRBJ2-1, with 8 nucleotides matching TRBD1. The V gene's germline CDR1 is WNHNN and CDR2 SYGVQD (reference sequence). J was trimmed by 6 bases and V by 4 bases; bases with no gene match: 11. There are 16 residues in the CDR3. In DNA, the CDR3 is TGCGCCAGCAGTGGGGCAGGGGGCCCCCGGGCCAATGAGCAGTTCTTC. This encodes CASSGAGGPRANEQFF.

The V gene is TRBV28, the J gene TRBJ1-1; D is uncertain. The CDR3 has 13 residues. Germline V gene data show CDR1 as MDHEN and CDR2 as SYDVKM. Trimming took 2 bases from V and 6 from J, leaving 10 bases between them. DNA for the CDR3: TGTGCCAGCAGTTTACCTGGAGTGTCTGAAGCTTTCTTT. Its protein is CASSLPGVSEAFF.

This clone has a single count. The genes are TRBV9 and TRBJ2-5, with D possibly called TRBD1 or TRBD2 (6 bases each). The CDR3 contains 14 residues. Germline CDR1 and CDR2: SGDLS and YYNGEE. The ends were cut back, 2 bases at V and 5 bases at J, with 13 bases in the middle. The CDR3 spells CASSVGGRWETQYF. DNA of the CDR3: TGTGCCAGCAGCGTTGGGGGGCGTTGGGAGACCCAGTACTTC.

V gene TRBV19 combines with J gene TRBJ1-1; unclear D gene. Looked up from germline, CDR1 is LNHDA and CDR2 is SQIVND (reference sequence). Trimming removed 3 bases at V and 8 bases at J, with 7 bases between. The CDR3 length is 11 residues. The CDR3 nucleotides are TGTGCCAGTAGTATTATACGGGAAGCTTTCTTT. Protein product: CASSIIREAFF.

The V gene is TRBV19, the J gene TRBJ2-7, with D maybe TRBD2 (7 bases). The CDR3 contains 15 residues. V was cut by 3 bases and J by 4 bases, with 16 bases left in between. Germline CDR1 reads LNHDA; CDR2 reads SQIVND (reference sequence). The CDR3 is CASSINGGGAYEQYF. CDR3 DNA sequence: TGTGCCAGTAGTATTAATGGGGGGGGCGCATACGAGCAGTACTTC.

The chain has TRBV4-1 and TRBJ1-5; 8 bases line up with TRBD1. The CDR3 spans 15 residues. The germline V gene encodes CDR1 MGHRA and CDR2 YSYEKL. The V and J ends lost 4 bases and 4 bases, in that order; junction bases with no gene match: 6. The CDR3 protein is CASSRDRGGNQPQHF. The CDR3 DNA follows: TGCGCCAGCAGCCGCGACAGGGGAGGTAATCAGCCCCAGCATTTT.

The V and J genes are TRBV6-1 and TRBJ1-2; no definite D call. The germline V and J ends were trimmed by 2 bases and 0 bases, with 10 bases remaining between them. The CDR3 is 15 amino acids. Germline CDR1 MNHNS, CDR2 SASEGT. The CDR3 sequence is CASSESSQANYGYTF. CDR3 in DNA: TGTGCCAGCAGTGAAAGTTCCCAAGCTAACTATGGCTACACCTTC.

V gene TRBV7-8 combines with J gene TRBJ1-2; D gene unclear. Germline V CDR1 and CDR2: SGHVS, FQNEAQ. The length of the CDR3 is 15 residues. Trimming took 3 bases from V and 3 from J, leaving 14 bases between them. The CDR3 here is CASSLRGTNDYGYTF. The CDR3 nucleotides are TGTGCCAGCAGCTTGCGGGGAACCAACGACTATGGCTACACCTTC.

The chain uses TRBV4-1 and TRBJ1-5, with D tentatively TRBD1 (6 bases). The germline gives CDR1 MGHRA, CDR2 YSYEKL. V lost 0 bases and J 2 bases, leaving 8 bases between the germline ends. The CDR3 spans 15 residues. CDR3 DNA sequence: TGCGCCAGCAGCCAAGAGGGGACACGCAATCAGCCCCAGCATTTT. Its protein product is CASSQEGTRNQPQHF.

This sequence joins TRBV7-8 and TRBJ1-2; tentatively, D is TRBD1 (5 bases). The CDR3 consists of 14 residues. The germline gives CDR1 SGHVS, CDR2 FQNEAQ. V dropped 5 bases and J dropped 1 base, with 11 bases sitting between them. In nucleotides, the CDR3 is TGTGCCAGCAGCCCGACAGCCATTAACTATGGCTACACCTTC. The encoded protein is CASSPTAINYGYTF. The entire variable domain, with the rest obtained from reference TRBV7-8 and TRBJ1-2, is as follows: GAGVSQSPRYKVAKRGQDVALRCDPISGHVSLFWYQQALGQGPEFLTYFQNEAQLDKSGLPSDRFFAERPEGSVSTLKIQRTQQEDSAVYLCASSPTAINYGYTFGSGTRLTVV.

V usage is TRBV14 and J usage is TRBJ1-1; D remains unclear. The V and J ends lost 0 bases and 8 bases respectively, with 10 bases between them. This CDR3 spans 13 amino acids. The germline V gene encodes CDR1 SGHDN and CDR2 FVKESK. The CDR3 DNA reads TGTGCCAGCAGCCAAGATCGCCAGCTCGAAGCTTTCTTT. Protein product: CASSQDRQLEAFF.

The V and J genes are TRBV7-2 and TRBJ1-2; D is unresolved. There are 13 residues in the CDR3. Germline values: CDR1 SGHTA, CDR2 FQGNSA. Between the trimmed V and J ends, which lost 11 bases and 1 base, there was a span of 14 bases. For the CDR3, the DNA is TGTGCCTCCCTTCCCGGTCTTAACTATGGCTACACCTTC. Protein: CASLPGLNYGYTF. Variable domain in full (rest from reference TRBV7-2 and TRBJ1-2): GAGVSQSPSNKVTEKGKDVELRCDPISGHTALYWYRQSLGQGLEFLIYFQGNSAPDKSGLPSDRFSAERTGGSVSTLTIQRTQQEDSAVYLCASLPGLNYGYTFGSGTRLTVV.

The V and J genes are TRBV19 and TRBJ1-2; 7 bases map to TRBD1. The CDR3 covers 13 residues. V trimming: 9 bases; J trimming: 4 bases; junction bases outside the gene matches: 8. CDR1 and CDR2 from the germline V gene are LNHDA and SQIVND (reference sequence). As DNA, the CDR3 is TGTGCCAGCCTGGGACAGTGGACCTATGGCTACACCTTC. This encodes CASLGQWTYGYTF.

The V and J genes are TRBV9 and TRBJ1-2; D is ambiguous. The length of the CDR3 is 14 residues. V dropped 0 bases and J dropped 4 bases, with 10 bases sitting between them. The germline gives CDR1 SGDLS, CDR2 YYNGEE. Here the CDR3 DNA reads TGTGCCAGCAGCGTAGGGCCCGAGCTCTATGGCTACACCTTC. Its protein product is CASSVGPELYGYTF.

J is TRBJ1-6 and V is TRBV20-1; D remains ambiguous. V lost 3 bases to trimming and J lost 0 bases, with 12 bases between them. Germline CDR1 DFQATT, CDR2 SNEGSKA (reference sequence). This CDR3 is 16 amino acids long. The CDR3 spells CSASMAVSSYNSPLHF. The CDR3 coding sequence is TGCAGTGCTAGTATGGCAGTAAGCTCCTATAATTCACCCCTCCACTTT.

CDR3 amino acids: CASSRPDSTDTQYF. The CDR3 DNA sequence: TGTGCCAGCAGCAGGCCGGACTCCACAGATACGCAGTATTTT. The chain uses TRBV5-4 and TRBJ2-3; tentative D call: TRBD2 (5 bases). Looked up from germline, CDR1 is SGHNT and CDR2 is YYREEE (reference sequence). This CDR3 spans 14 amino acids. Trimming shortened V by 4 bases and J by 2 bases, and 11 bases separated the two germline ends. Full variable domain (outside the CDR3, taken from reference TRBV5-4 and TRBJ2-3): ETGVTQSPTHLIKTRGQQVTLRCSSQSGHNTVSWYQQALGQGPQFIFQYYREEENGRGNFPPRFSGLQFPNYSSELNVNALELDDSALYLCASSRPDSTDTQYFGPGTRLTVL.

The chain carries TRBV18 and TRBJ1-4; no firm D call. Trimming took 4 bases from V and 3 from J, leaving 9 bases between them. This CDR3 contains 14 residues. Germline V gene lookup returns CDR1 KGHSH and CDR2 LQKENI. CDR3 amino acids: CASSLRDPNEKLFF. CDR3 bases: TGTGCCAGCTCACTGCGGGATCCTAATGAAAAACTGTTTTTT.

J is TRBJ1-1 and V is TRBV2, with D possibly TRBD1 on 5 matching bases. The CDR3 loop spans 14 amino acids. Trimming shortened V by 4 bases and J by 5 bases, and 14 bases separated the two germline ends. Per germline, CDR1 SNHLY and CDR2 FYNNEI. CDR3 DNA: TGTGCCAGCAGTGCGGCGGGGCTGGGGACTGAAGCTTTCTTT. It specifies CASSAAGLGTEAFF.

This chain uses TRBV4-3 with TRBJ1-2, with unresolved D. Germline CDR1 and CDR2: LGHNA and YSLEER. Trimming removed 0 bases from V and 6 bases from J, with 14 bases in between. This CDR3 region has 15 residues. The chain's CDR3 is CASSQEYRGSHGYTF. DNA for the CDR3: TGCGCCAGCAGCCAAGAATATCGGGGAAGCCATGGCTACACCTTC.

The rearrangement links TRBV7-9 to TRBJ1-4; D not certain. The CDR3 is 15 amino acids. The germline V gene encodes CDR1 SEHNR and CDR2 FQNEAQ (reference sequence). V was pared by 1 base and J by 0 bases, with 6 bases between. The CDR3 bases are TGTGCCAGCAGCTTAGTAGGGCCAACTAATGAAAAACTGTTTTTT. Translation gives CASSLVGPTNEKLFF. Full variable domain (missing parts from reference TRBV7-9 and TRBJ1-4): DTGVSQNPRHKITKRGQNVTFRCDPISEHNRLYWYRQTLGQGPEFLTYFQNEAQLEKSRLLSDRFSAERPKGSFSTLEIQRTEQGDSAMYLCASSLVGPTNEKLFFGSGTQLSVL.

This chain links TRBV30 with TRBJ1-2, with D hard to call. This CDR3 spans 14 amino acids. Deletions cut 3 bases from V and 5 bases from J, with 16 bases between. Looked up from germline, CDR1 is GTSNPN and CDR2 is SVGIG (reference sequence). CDR3 DNA: TGTGCCTGGAGATACCTGGACGGACCGTATGGCTACACCTTC. Amino acids: CAWRYLDGPYGYTF.

V usage is TRBV6-5 and J usage is TRBJ1-6; D not certain. V dropped 2 bases and J dropped 7 bases, with 9 bases sitting between them. The CDR3 spans 14 residues. CDR1 is MNHEY and CDR2 is SVGAGI in the germline V gene. Here the CDR3 DNA reads TGTGCCAGCAGTTACGGTAGAAGGAATTCACCCCTCCACTTT. It translates to CASSYGRRNSPLHF.

V is TRBV24-1 and J is TRBJ1-1; possibly TRBD1 for D (5 bases). CDR1 and CDR2 from the germline V gene are KGHDR and SFDVKD. V lost 7 bases to trimming and J lost 1 base, with 12 bases between them. The CDR3 totals 14 residues. CDR3 in amino acids: CATRGDWENTEAFF. CDR3 sequence (DNA): TGTGCCACCAGGGGGGATTGGGAGAACACTGAAGCTTTCTTT.